This T cell receptor beta chain was sequenced during a study of a mutant IDH1 vaccine in newly diagnosed glioma. Study-wide context: Former treatment meant radiotherapy, temozolomide, or both; the majority had gotten both.

Profiled with immunoSEQ multiplex PCR; TCRdb holds only in-frame clones, not every one. The data hold about 67,000 clones, with approximately 82% observed a single time. Looked up from germline, CDR1 is ENHRY and CDR2 is SYGVKD. The CDR3 sequence is 12 residues long. Trimming took 11 bases from V and 1 from J, leaving 9 bases between them. The sample's time point: baseline, week 1 (first vaccination visit). Indicated treatment: pre-vaccination baseline after standard-of-care therapy. V is TRBV10-3 and J is TRBJ1-5; perhaps TRBD1 as D (5 bases). Sequencing used peripheral blood mononuclear cells (PBMCs), obtained from a glioma patient treated with radiotherapy, temozolomide or both. This sequence was found in a woman between 18 and 29 years old with glioma. Some clones in this sample may be carry-over from other donors' samples. CDR3 sequence: CAVRDSNQPQHF. The CDR3 nucleotides read TGTGCCGTCCGGGACAGCAATCAGCCCCAGCATTTT.